This TCR beta chain was found in a study of monozygotic twins with inflammatory bowel disease. Study observations and caveats: In these data, no single strong IBD-associated signal or clonotype received support. Telling apart the different T cell subtypes was not possible.

For each CDR3 protein, TCRdb gives one entry from its re-call of the 5' RACE reads, without DNA. This table holds 300,000 to 350,000 distinct CDR3 sequences. As concerns this clonotype: Its target is unknown.

The source material was blood. The receptor was isolated from a human donor with ulcerative colitis or Crohn's disease, or a healthy co-twin of an affected twin (not recorded which).

The CDR3 here is CASSGRTGPYGYTF. The J gene is TRBJ1-2, the V gene TRBV19; the D call from TCRdb, TRBD1, cannot be confirmed without DNA. The CDR3 length is 14 residues. Germline V gene lookup returns CDR1 LNHDA and CDR2 SQIVND (reference sequence).